Given below is one T cell receptor beta chain in context. This specimen comes from a study of blood T cell repertoires in COVID-19. The CDR3 runs 14 residues. V lost 0 bases to trimming and J lost 10 bases, with 16 bases between them. The germline V gene has CDR1 SGDLS and CDR2 YYNGEE. Produced via immunoSEQ multiplex PCR; TCRdb's table is partial and in-frame only. Among 150,000 to 200,000 clones, about four fifths were seen once, and the ten largest hold less than 15%. The sequenced sample was peripheral blood. This receptor was identified in a woman of 80 years or more with COVID-19, enrolled during active disease. This chain connects TRBV9 to TRBJ1-1; tentative D call: TRBD1 (6 bases). The CDR3 loop is CASSVEIGGQGAFF. The DNA for the CDR3 is TGTGCCAGCAGCGTAGAAATCGGGGGGCAAGGAGCTTTCTTT. Drawing the rest from reference TRBV9 and TRBJ1-1, the complete variable domain is DSGVTQTPKHLITATGQRVTLRCSPRSGDLSVYWYQQSLDQGLQFLIQYYNGEERAKGNILERFSAQQFPDLHSELNLSSLELGDSALYFCASSVEIGGQGAFFGQGTRLTVV.